A single sample gave rise to the 31 T cell receptor beta chains below, sequenced in a study of CD8+ T cells in alopecia areata. RNA, once extracted, was reverse transcribed into cDNA for use as the sequencing template. Sequenced by immunoSEQ multiplex PCR; TCRdb stores in-frame clones only, minus some. The sample contains about 190,000 clones, more than 55% of which appear only once. The sample's treatment: oral pan-JAK inhibitor, 5-10 mg twice daily. Sequenced material: CD4+ T cells sorted from blood, taken at week 4, from a patient treated with tofacitinib. All receptors come from a human donor with alopecia areata.

The chain recombines TRBV4-3 with TRBJ2-3; 8 bases line up with TRBD1. This CDR3 contains 14 residues. The V and J ends lost 3 bases and 5 bases, in that order; junction bases with no gene match: 4. In germline, CDR1 is LGHNA, CDR2 YSLEER. CDR3 coding DNA: TGCGCCAGCAGCCAGCTCACAGGGGGAGATACGCAGTATTTT. This gives the protein CASSQLTGGDTQYF.

This clone was counted a few times. This rearrangement joins TRBV5-1 to TRBJ2-7; 7 nucleotides match TRBD2. V trimming: 4 bases; J trimming: 3 bases; junction bases outside the gene matches: 7. From germline, CDR1 is SGHRS and CDR2 YFSETQ. The length of the CDR3 is 14 residues. CDR3 region: CASSGSSGVYEQYF. DNA for the CDR3: TGCGCCAGCAGCGGATCTAGCGGAGTCTACGAGCAGTACTTC.

The count of this clone is one. The V gene is TRBV15, the J gene TRBJ1-1; weak D call: TRBD1 (6 bases). Trimming took 3 bases from V and 7 from J, leaving 15 bases between them. The CDR3 runs to 14 residues. Germline loops: CDR1 LNHNV, CDR2 YYDKDF (reference sequence). This CDR3 is CATSSDRLRGEAFF. The CDR3 coding sequence is TGTGCCACCAGCAGCGACAGGCTCAGGGGTGAAGCTTTCTTT.

This clone was recorded a few times. At the DNA level, this CDR3 is encoded by other sequences in the same sample as well. The DNA for the CDR3 is TGCAGCGTTGAAGTGGGGGGCGACACTGAAGCTTTCTTT. The encoded protein is CSVEVGGDTEAFF. The chain carries TRBV29-1 and TRBJ1-1; D might be TRBD1 (6 bases). The CDR3 spans 13 residues. V dropped 1 base and J dropped 3 bases, with 9 bases sitting between them. The germline V gene has CDR1 SQVTM and CDR2 ANQGSEA. The full variable domain, its missing parts supplied by reference TRBV29-1 and TRBJ1-1, is SAVISQKPSRDICQRGTSLTIQCQVDSQVTMMFWYRQQPGQSLTLIATANQGSEATYESGFVIDKFPISRPNLTFSTLTVSNMSPEDSSIYLCSVEVGGDTEAFFGQGTRLTVV.

The V call is TRBV11-2, the J call TRBJ2-3; TRBD2 matches at 11 bases. Germline CDR1 SGHAT, CDR2 FQNNGV. Trimming took 8 bases from V and 7 from J; bases not matched to a gene: 11. There are 15 residues in the CDR3. The CDR3 reads CASGLLTSGDYTQYF. The CDR3 nucleotides read TGTGCCAGCGGTTTATTGACTAGCGGGGACTATACGCAGTATTTT.

The chain recombines TRBV5-4 with TRBJ2-2; 7 bases agree with TRBD1. Germline V gene sequence: CDR1 SGHNT, CDR2 YYREEE (reference sequence). The CDR3 runs 14 residues. J gave up 6 bases and V 1 base, and 3 bases lay outside the gene matches. The CDR3 DNA reads as TGTGCCAGCAGCTTGAAGGGGGCGGCCGGGGAGCTGTTTTTT. Residues: CASSLKGAAGELFF.

The chain joins TRBV7-2 to TRBJ2-4, with D possibly being TRBD1 (6 bases). This CDR3 is built from 16 residues. Germline values: CDR1 SGHTA, CDR2 FQGNSA. The V gene lost 5 bases and the J gene lost 0 bases, with 14 bases spanning the gap. The CDR3 nucleotides are TGTGCCAGCAGCCCGACGGGGACATTAGCCAAAAACATTCAGTACTTC. Protein product: CASSPTGTLAKNIQYF.

The rearrangement links TRBV5-5 to TRBJ2-1; 12 bases map to TRBD2. The CDR3 is made up of 14 amino acids. In germline, CDR1 is SGHKS, CDR2 YYEKEE (reference sequence). J gave up 8 bases and V 4 bases, and 4 bases lay outside the gene matches. CDR3 in DNA: TGTGCCAGCAGCAAGAGACTAGCGGGAGATGAGCAGTTCTTC. Protein: CASSKRLAGDEQFF.

J is TRBJ2-4 and V is TRBV29-1; 7 bases fit TRBD1. The CDR3 has 16 residues. Germline trimming cut 3 bases from V and 3 bases from J; bases unmatched to any gene: 11. The germline CDR1 and CDR2 sequences are SQVTM and ANQGSEA. The CDR3 bases are TGCAGCGTTGATTCGAGGACAGGTCATGGCAAAAACATTCAGTACTTC. Its protein product is CSVDSRTGHGKNIQYF.

The V and J genes are TRBV10-3 and TRBJ2-7; TRBD1 matches at 8 bases. The J segment lost 5 bases and the V segment lost 5 bases, leaving 8 bases of the junction unmatched. This CDR3 spans 14 amino acids. The germline gives CDR1 ENHRY, CDR2 SYGVKD. The CDR3 loop is CAISLRTGPHEQYF. The CDR3 nucleotides are TGTGCCATCAGTTTAAGGACAGGGCCCCACGAGCAGTACTTC.

This chain connects TRBV5-1 to TRBJ2-5; D uncertain. V lost 4 bases, J lost 3 bases, and 4 bases lay in between. CDR3 length: 11 residues. Germline V gene lookup returns CDR1 SGHRS and CDR2 YFSETQ. The CDR3 DNA sequence: TGCGCCAGCAGCGCTGAAGAGACCCAGTACTTC. It specifies CASSAEETQYF.

This chain links TRBV5-1 with TRBJ2-3; 7 positions match TRBD1. The CDR3 is made up of 15 amino acids. With 3 bases clipped from V and 3 bases from J, the junction kept 7 bases outside the gene matches. CDR1 is SGHRS and CDR2 is YFSETQ in the germline V gene. CDR3: CASSYRDRATDTQYF. The DNA for the CDR3 is TGCGCCAGCAGCTACCGGGACAGAGCTACAGATACGCAGTATTTT.

This clone was counted a few times. This chain connects TRBV5-1 to TRBJ2-7, with D perhaps matching TRBD2 (6 bases). The CDR3 is made up of 15 amino acids. Per germline, CDR1 SGHRS and CDR2 YFSETQ. Trimming cost V 4 bases and J 0 bases, with 14 bases left between them. This CDR3 reads CASSGGSINSYEQYF. The CDR3 region has the DNA TGCGCCAGCAGCGGAGGGTCTATAAACTCCTACGAGCAGTACTTC.

The rearrangement uses TRBV29-1 and TRBJ2-3; no clear D. V lost 7 bases, J lost 6 bases, and 8 bases lay in between. The germline V gene has CDR1 SQVTM and CDR2 ANQGSEA. This CDR3 is 10 amino acids long. CDR3 protein: CSGGRDTQYF. CDR3 coding DNA: TGCAGCGGCGGCCGGGATACGCAGTATTTT.

This chain connects TRBV27 to TRBJ1-5; D is perhaps TRBD1 (6 bases). V was pared by 0 bases and J by 4 bases, with 13 bases between. The CDR3 length is 16 residues. CDR1 MNHEY and CDR2 SMNVEV come from the germline V gene (reference sequence). CDR3 protein: CASSLSTGRGNQPQHF. In nucleotides, the CDR3 is TGTGCCAGCAGTTTATCCACAGGGCGGGGTAATCAGCCCCAGCATTTT.

The J gene is TRBJ1-2, the V gene TRBV25-1; TRBD1 aligns across 8 bases. CDR3 length: 13 amino acids. Trimming removed 5 bases from V and 7 bases from J; junction bases left unmatched: 6. Germline CDR1 reads MGHDK; CDR2 reads SYGVNS. CDR3 amino acids: CASSPTGGGGYTF. Written as DNA, the CDR3 is TGTGCCAGCAGTCCAACAGGGGGTGGTGGCTACACCTTC.

This sequence joins TRBV6-1 and TRBJ1-4; no clear D. The V end was cut by 1 base, the J end by 8 bases, with 11 bases between. This CDR3 is 14 amino acids long. Germline loops: CDR1 MNHNS, CDR2 SASEGT. CDR3 coding DNA: TGTGCCAGCAGTGAAGGATACGGGTTGGAAAAACTGTTTTTT. This codes for CASSEGYGLEKLFF.

This clone was found once. The chain joins TRBV28 to TRBJ2-7, with TRBD1 as a possible D gene (7 bases). V was trimmed by 10 bases and J by 9 bases, leaving 25 bases between them. This CDR3 comprises 14 residues. Germline-derived CDR1 and CDR2 are MDHEN and SYDVKM. The DNA of the CDR3 is TGTGCCACCGTAGTTGGAGGGGGCTTTTTCGGGCAGTACTTC. It codes for CATVVGGGFFGQYF.

The gene calls are TRBV29-1 and TRBJ1-2; possible D gene TRBD1, 6 bases. Trimming shortened V by 4 bases and J by 8 bases, and 17 bases separated the two germline ends. Germline loops: CDR1 SQVTM, CDR2 ANQGSEA. This CDR3 spans 13 amino acids. CDR3 sequence: CSVVGAGAVGYTF. The CDR3 coding sequence is TGCAGCGTTGTGGGGGCCGGGGCAGTCGGCTACACCTTC.

The V and J genes are TRBV10-3 and TRBJ1-2; D not resolved. Germline V lookup: CDR1 ENHRY, CDR2 SYGVKD. The V and J ends lost 0 bases and 13 bases respectively, with 9 bases between them. The CDR3 totals 11 residues. CDR3 coding DNA: TGTGCCATCAGTGAGTCCGGTACCAGCACCTTC. This encodes CAISESGTSTF.

The chain uses TRBV27 and TRBJ2-4, with unresolved D. V was clipped by 5 bases and J by 2 bases, with 4 bases between them. CDR1 MNHEY and CDR2 SMNVEV come from the germline V gene (reference sequence). This CDR3 spans 12 amino acids. The CDR3 nucleotides read TGTGCCAGCAGTACGTCCAAAAACATTCAGTACTTC. As protein: CASSTSKNIQYF.

This clone was picked up a small number of times. The chain has TRBV6-6 and TRBJ2-1; the D gene is possibly TRBD2 (5 bases). The CDR3 contains 15 residues. The V gene lost 8 bases and the J gene lost 0 bases, with 14 bases spanning the gap. Germline CDR1 is MNHNY and CDR2 is SVGAGI (reference sequence). The CDR3 region has the DNA TGTGCCAGCGTGGACTCTCCAACCTCCTACAATGAGCAGTTCTTC. It translates to CASVDSPTSYNEQFF.

This clone was counted between two and nine times. The chain carries TRBV2 and TRBJ2-3; tentatively, D is TRBD2 (5 bases). V shed 6 bases and J shed 2 bases, with 9 bases lying between them. The CDR3 contains 13 residues. Germline assignment: CDR1 SNHLY and CDR2 FYNNEI. The CDR3 protein is CASRGDITDTQYF. The CDR3 bases are TGTGCCAGCAGGGGAGACATCACAGATACGCAGTATTTT. Supplemented by reference TRBV2 and TRBJ2-3, the full variable domain reads EPEVTQTPSHQVTQMGQEVILRCVPISNHLYFYWYRQILGQKVEFLVSFYNNEISEKSEIFDDQFSVERPDGSNFTLKIRSTKLEDSAMYFCASRGDITDTQYFGPGTRLTVL.

The rearrangement uses TRBV29-1 and TRBJ2-1; D may be TRBD2 (5 bases). Germline CDR1 reads SQVTM; CDR2 reads ANQGSEA. V was clipped by 8 bases and J by 4 bases, with 15 bases between them. This CDR3 contains 13 residues. CDR3 amino acids: CSNRREPYNEQFF. The CDR3 nucleotides read TGCAGCAACCGCCGGGAACCATACAATGAGCAGTTCTTC.

V and J are TRBV4-1 and TRBJ2-1; D remains ambiguous. Germline V gene lookup returns CDR1 MGHRA and CDR2 YSYEKL. CDR3 size: 11 residues. The V gene lost 3 bases and the J gene lost 6 bases, with 3 bases spanning the gap. Here the CDR3 reads CASSHFNEQFF. The CDR3 DNA is TGCGCCAGCAGCCATTTCAATGAGCAGTTCTTC.

The chain couples TRBV5-1 to TRBJ2-5; D remains ambiguous. The DNA matches TRBJ2-7 better at its end, which makes the J call doubtful. The CDR3 sequence is 15 residues long. CDR1 is SGHRS, CDR2 YFSETQ, per germline. Written as DNA, the CDR3 is TGCGCCAGCAGCTTGGATGACTTATCGGCTGGCGAGCAGTACTTC. Its protein product is CASSLDDLSAGEQYF.

This clone was seen more than once but under ten times. This chain links TRBV5-1 with TRBJ2-3; 13 nucleotides agree with TRBD2. CDR1 SGHRS and CDR2 YFSETQ come from the germline V gene. CDR3 length: 18 amino acids. Losses at the gene ends were 0 bases for V and 4 bases for J; bases not matched to a gene: 8. The chain's CDR3 is CASSLAKLAGGPADTQYF. In nucleotides, the CDR3 is TGCGCCAGCAGCTTGGCCAAACTAGCGGGAGGGCCCGCAGATACGCAGTATTTT. Looking up the rest from reference TRBV5-1 and TRBJ2-3 gives the full variable domain: KAGVTQTPRYLIKTRGQQVTLSCSPISGHRSVSWYQQTPGQGLQFLFEYFSETQRNKGNFPGRFSGRQFSNSRSEMNVSTLELGDSALYLCASSLAKLAGGPADTQYFGPGTRLTVL.

The chain uses TRBV6-1 and TRBJ1-1; D might be TRBD1 (5 bases). CDR1 is MNHNS and CDR2 is SASEGT in the germline V gene. The CDR3 loop spans 15 amino acids. V was cut by 3 bases and J by 4 bases, with 15 bases left in between. CDR3 coding DNA: TGTGCCAGCAGTGAGGGGATCGCGGGGGGCACTGAAGCTTTCTTT. Its translation: CASSEGIAGGTEAFF.

This chain connects TRBV7-3 to TRBJ2-1, with D tentatively TRBD1 (6 bases). CDR3 size: 15 residues. CDR1 is SGHTA and CDR2 is FQGTGA in the germline V gene. Trimming removed 2 bases at V and 4 bases at J, with 12 bases between. DNA for the CDR3: TGTGCCAGCAGCTTATTGGGGGCAAGGTACAATGAGCAGTTCTTC. Protein sequence: CASSLLGARYNEQFF.

J is TRBJ1-2 and V is TRBV5-1; 11 nucleotides agree with TRBD1. The CDR3 runs to 13 residues. Germline assignment: CDR1 SGHRS and CDR2 YFSETQ. J was trimmed by 7 bases and V by 3 bases; bases with no gene match: 2. The CDR3 sequence: CASSSGQGAGYTF. The CDR3 nucleotides are TGCGCCAGCAGCTCAGGACAGGGGGCTGGCTACACCTTC. The full variable domain, completed using reference TRBV5-1 and TRBJ1-2, is KAGVTQTPRYLIKTRGQQVTLSCSPISGHRSVSWYQQTPGQGLQFLFEYFSETQRNKGNFPGRFSGRQFSNSRSEMNVSTLELGDSALYLCASSSGQGAGYTFGSGTRLTVV.

This clone was counted a few times. The chain uses TRBV7-2 and TRBJ2-7; 7 nucleotides align to TRBD1. After removal of 5 bases from V and 4 bases from J, the junction contained 8 bases not matched to a gene. This CDR3 is 14 amino acids long. Germline-derived CDR1 and CDR2 are SGHTA and FQGNSA. This chain's CDR3 is CASSKRGQPYEQYF. Here the CDR3 DNA reads TGTGCCAGCAGCAAACGGGGACAGCCATACGAGCAGTACTTC.